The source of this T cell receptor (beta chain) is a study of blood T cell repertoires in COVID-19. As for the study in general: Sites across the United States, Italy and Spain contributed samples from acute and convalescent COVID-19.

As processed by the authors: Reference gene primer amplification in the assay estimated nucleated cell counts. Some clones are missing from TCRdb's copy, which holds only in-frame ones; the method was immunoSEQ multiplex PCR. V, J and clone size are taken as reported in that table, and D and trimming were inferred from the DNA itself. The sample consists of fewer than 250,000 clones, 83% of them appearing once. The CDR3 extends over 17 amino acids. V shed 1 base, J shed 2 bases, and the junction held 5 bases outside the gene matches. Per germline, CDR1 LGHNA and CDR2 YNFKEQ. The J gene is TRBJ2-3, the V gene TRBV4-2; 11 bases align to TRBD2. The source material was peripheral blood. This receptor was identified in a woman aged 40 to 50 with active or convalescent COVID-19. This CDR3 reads CASSQGSSGGFTDTQYF. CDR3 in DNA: TGTGCCAGCAGCCAAGGATCTAGCGGGGGGTTCACAGATACGCAGTATTTT.